The rows below give T cell receptor beta chains drawn from one sample of a study of T-cell reconstitution after alpha-beta-depleted transplantation in children. Each CDR3 protein is one row after TCRdb ran MiXCR on the PCR reads. Seen here are approximately 390,000 distinct CDR3 sequences, under 13% observed once, and the top ten hold nearly 5.5%. The sequencing used PBMCs from the stem cell graft donor, collected from the stem cell graft. The receptors here all came from a human donor who donated a stem cell graft to a child with acute myeloid leukemia. CDR3s include the opening cysteine and the closing phenylalanine or tryptophan. A D gene is named only where the DNA matches it firmly. Clone size is not always given. Where it is, it says once, few, many or a class for expanded clones.

d_call | clone_size | j_call | v_call | cdr3_aa
- | many | TRBJ1-5 | TRBV7-3 | CASSRGAGQPQHF
TRBD1 | - | TRBJ2-3 | TRBV29-1 | CSVVGQTQYF
- | - | TRBJ2-7 | TRBV20-1 | CSATKQVDEQYF
TRBD2 | many | TRBJ2-3 | TRBV5-1 | CASSWRGDTQYF
- | - | TRBJ2-5 | TRBV5-4 | CASSLPGPAEQETQYF
- | many | TRBJ1-5 | TRBV12-3/TRBV12-4 | CASSLGRQGNQPQHF
- | few | TRBJ2-3 | TRBV5-1 | CASSLADPLDTQYF
- | - | TRBJ2-3 | TRBV12-3/TRBV12-4 | CASSCSGGTDTQYF
- | few | TRBJ2-7 | TRBV4-2 | CASSHEVRAYEQYF
- | few | TRBJ1-4 | TRBV5-6 | CASSLYREANEKLFF
TRBD1 | few | TRBJ2-7 | TRBV6-5 | CASSLETGTGGHEQYF
- | - | TRBJ2-3 | TRBV20-1 | CSATDQGRNTDTQYF
TRBD1 | - | TRBJ1-3 | TRBV6-1 | CASSREFAGTGTGNTIYF
- | - | TRBJ2-1 | TRBV5-1 | CASSVGGPEGNEQFF
TRBD2 | many | TRBJ2-7 | TRBV9 | CASSPGLAGNSYEQYF
- | - | TRBJ2-3 | TRBV12-3/TRBV12-4 | CASSFSAGADTQYF
- | - | TRBJ2-1 | TRBV5-5 | CASSSGVLHNEQFF
- | few | TRBJ2-1 | TRBV7-8 | CASSLWRDEQFF
- | - | TRBJ2-7 | TRBV21-1 | CASKIQGPPRHEQYF
- | many | TRBJ1-6 | TRBV5-6 | CASSVRDRGWSPLHF
TRBD2 | few | TRBJ2-2 | TRBV4-3 | CASSLGSGGSTGELFF
- | - | TRBJ2-1 | TRBV3-1 | CASSQGALASNEQFF
- | few | TRBJ2-2 | TRBV29-1 | CSVQKGAAGELFF
TRBD2 | few | TRBJ2-5 | TRBV3-1 | CASSPSSGGYEISKKTQYF
TRBD1 | - | TRBJ2-5 | TRBV4-3 | CASSQENRGTETQYF
- | few | TRBJ2-1 | TRBV4-2 | CASSQGSVEGDEQFF